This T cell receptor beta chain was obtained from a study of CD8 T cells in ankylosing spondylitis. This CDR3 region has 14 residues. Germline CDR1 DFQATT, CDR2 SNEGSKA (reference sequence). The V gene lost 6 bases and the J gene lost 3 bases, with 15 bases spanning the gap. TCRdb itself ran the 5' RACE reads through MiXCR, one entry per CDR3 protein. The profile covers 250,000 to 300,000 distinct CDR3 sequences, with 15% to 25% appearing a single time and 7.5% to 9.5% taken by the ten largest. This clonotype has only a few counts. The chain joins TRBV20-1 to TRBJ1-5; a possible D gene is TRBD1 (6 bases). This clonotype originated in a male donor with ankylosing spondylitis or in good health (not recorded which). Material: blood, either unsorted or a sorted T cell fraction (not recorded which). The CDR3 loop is CSALVGQINQPQHF. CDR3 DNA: TGCAGTGCCCTGGTCGGACAGATCAATCAGCCCCAGCATTTT.